Given below is one T cell receptor beta chain in context. Its antigen remains unidentified. The sample comes from a study of cytomegalovirus exposure and HLA in healthy donors. Study results and caveats: Earlier analysis yielded a pattern in which most TCR beta V segments were productive about 90% or about 30% of the time. Presence/absence analyses assumed roughly uniform sequencing depth across donors.

PCR primers comprised 60 Vbeta and 13 Jbeta primers. Here immunoSEQ multiplex PCR was the method, and the copy in TCRdb shows in-frame clones only, minus some. In all, the sample yields 87,000 or so clones. Material: PBMCs. The clonotype was recovered from a man aged 50-60 years in good health and CMV-seropositive.

CDR3 DNA: TGTGCCAGCAGTTACCCCCCTAGAGGCTATGGCTACACCTTC. Translation gives CASSYPPRGYGYTF. The V and J genes are TRBV6-6 and TRBJ1-2; D gene unclear. CDR3 size: 14 residues. Germline assignment: CDR1 MNHNY and CDR2 SVGAGI (reference sequence). The V gene lost 2 bases and the J gene lost 4 bases, with 11 bases spanning the gap.